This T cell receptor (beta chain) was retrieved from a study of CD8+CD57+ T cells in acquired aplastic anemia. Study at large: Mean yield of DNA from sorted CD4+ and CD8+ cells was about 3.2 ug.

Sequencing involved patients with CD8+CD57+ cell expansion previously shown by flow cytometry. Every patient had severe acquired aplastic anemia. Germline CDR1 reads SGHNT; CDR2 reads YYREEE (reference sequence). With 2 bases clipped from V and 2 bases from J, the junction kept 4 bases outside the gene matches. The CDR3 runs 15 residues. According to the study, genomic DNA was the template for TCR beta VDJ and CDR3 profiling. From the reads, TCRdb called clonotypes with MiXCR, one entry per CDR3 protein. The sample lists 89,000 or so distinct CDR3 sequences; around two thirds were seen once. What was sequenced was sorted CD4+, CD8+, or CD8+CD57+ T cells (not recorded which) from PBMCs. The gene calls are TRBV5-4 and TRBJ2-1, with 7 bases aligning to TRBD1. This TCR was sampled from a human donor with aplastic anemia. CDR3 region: CASSLQQGTYNEQFF. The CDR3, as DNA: TGTGCCAGCAGCTTACAACAGGGGACCTACAATGAGCAGTTCTTC.